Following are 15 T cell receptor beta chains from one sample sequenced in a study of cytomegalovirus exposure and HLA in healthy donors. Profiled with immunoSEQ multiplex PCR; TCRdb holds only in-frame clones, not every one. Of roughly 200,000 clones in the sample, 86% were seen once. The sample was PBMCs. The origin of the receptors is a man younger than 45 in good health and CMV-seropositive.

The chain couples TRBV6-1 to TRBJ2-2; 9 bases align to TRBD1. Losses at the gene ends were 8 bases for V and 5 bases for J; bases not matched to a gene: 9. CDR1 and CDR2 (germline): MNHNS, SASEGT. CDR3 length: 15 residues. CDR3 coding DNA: TGTGCCAGCTCCTTACCGGGACAGGGAACCGGGGAGCTGTTTTTT. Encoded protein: CASSLPGQGTGELFF.

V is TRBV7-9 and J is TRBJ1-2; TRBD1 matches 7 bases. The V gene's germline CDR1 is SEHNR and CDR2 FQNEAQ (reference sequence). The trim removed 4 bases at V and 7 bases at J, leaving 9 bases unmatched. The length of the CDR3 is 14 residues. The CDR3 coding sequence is TGTGCCAGCAGCTCCGGACAGCGGACAGGTGGCTACACCTTC. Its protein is CASSSGQRTGGYTF.

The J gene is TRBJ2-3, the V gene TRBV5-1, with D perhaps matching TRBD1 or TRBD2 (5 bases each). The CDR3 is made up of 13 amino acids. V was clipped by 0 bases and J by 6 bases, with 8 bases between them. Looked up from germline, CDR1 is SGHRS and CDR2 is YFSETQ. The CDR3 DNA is TGCGCCAGCAGCTTGGGTTGGGGGGATACGCAGTATTTT. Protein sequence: CASSLGWGDTQYF.

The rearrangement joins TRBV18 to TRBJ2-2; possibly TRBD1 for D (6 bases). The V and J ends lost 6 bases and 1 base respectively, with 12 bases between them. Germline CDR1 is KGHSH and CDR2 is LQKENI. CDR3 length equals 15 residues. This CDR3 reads CASSLMDRNTGELFF. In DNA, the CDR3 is TGTGCCAGCTCGCTGATGGACAGGAACACCGGGGAGCTGTTTTTT.

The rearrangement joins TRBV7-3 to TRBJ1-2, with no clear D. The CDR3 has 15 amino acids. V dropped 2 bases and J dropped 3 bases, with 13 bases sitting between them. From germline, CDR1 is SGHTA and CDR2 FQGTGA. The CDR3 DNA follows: TGTGCCAGCAGCTTATGGGCGACGCCCGACTATGGCTACACCTTC. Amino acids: CASSLWATPDYGYTF.

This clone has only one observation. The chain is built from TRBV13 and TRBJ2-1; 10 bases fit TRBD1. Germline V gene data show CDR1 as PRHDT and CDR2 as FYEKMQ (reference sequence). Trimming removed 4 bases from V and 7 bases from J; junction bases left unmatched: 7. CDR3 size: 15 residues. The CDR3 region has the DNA TGTGCCAGCAGCTCCCCGGGACAGGGGAATAATGAGCAGTTCTTC. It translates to CASSSPGQGNNEQFF. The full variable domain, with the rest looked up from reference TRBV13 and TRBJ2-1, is AAGVIQSPRHLIKEKRETATLKCYPIPRHDTVYWYQQGPGQDPQFLISFYEKMQSDKGSIPDRFSAQQFSDYHSELNMSSLELGDSALYFCASSSPGQGNNEQFFGPGTRLTVL.

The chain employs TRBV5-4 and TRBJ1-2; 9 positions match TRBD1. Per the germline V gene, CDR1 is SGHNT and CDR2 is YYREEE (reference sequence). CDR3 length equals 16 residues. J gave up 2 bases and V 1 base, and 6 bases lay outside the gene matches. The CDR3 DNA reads TGTGCCAGCAGCTTGTGGACAGGGGCCCAAAACTATGGCTACACCTTC. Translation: CASSLWTGAQNYGYTF.

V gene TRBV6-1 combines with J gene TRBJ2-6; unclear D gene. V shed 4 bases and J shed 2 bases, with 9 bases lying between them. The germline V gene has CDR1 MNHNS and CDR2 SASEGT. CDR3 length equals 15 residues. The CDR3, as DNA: TGTGCCAGCAGTGGATGGTCTCCTGGGGCCAACGTCCTGACTTTC. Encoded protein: CASSGWSPGANVLTF.

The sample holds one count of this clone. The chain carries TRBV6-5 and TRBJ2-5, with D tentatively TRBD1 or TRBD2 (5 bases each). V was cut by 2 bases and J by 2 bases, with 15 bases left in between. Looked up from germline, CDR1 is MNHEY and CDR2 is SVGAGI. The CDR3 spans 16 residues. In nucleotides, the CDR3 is TGTGCCAGCAGTTACAACACTTGGGGGACGCAAGAGACCCAGTACTTC. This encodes CASSYNTWGTQETQYF.

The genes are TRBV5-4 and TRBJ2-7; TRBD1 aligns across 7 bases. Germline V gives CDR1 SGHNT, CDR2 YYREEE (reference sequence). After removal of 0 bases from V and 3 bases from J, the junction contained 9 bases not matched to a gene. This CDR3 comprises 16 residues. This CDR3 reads CASSLGGTVRDYEQYF. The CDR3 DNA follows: TGTGCCAGCAGCTTGGGAGGGACAGTGAGAGACTACGAGCAGTACTTC.

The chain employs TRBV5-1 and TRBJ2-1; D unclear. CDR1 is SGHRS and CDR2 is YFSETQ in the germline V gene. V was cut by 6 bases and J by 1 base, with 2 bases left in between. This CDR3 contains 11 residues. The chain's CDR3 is CASTSYNEQFF. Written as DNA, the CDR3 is TGCGCCAGCACTTCCTACAATGAGCAGTTCTTC.

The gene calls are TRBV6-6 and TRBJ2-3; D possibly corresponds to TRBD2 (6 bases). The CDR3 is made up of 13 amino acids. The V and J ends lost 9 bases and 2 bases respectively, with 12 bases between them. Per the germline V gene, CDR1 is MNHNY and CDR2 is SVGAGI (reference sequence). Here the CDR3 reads CASSAGNTDTQYF. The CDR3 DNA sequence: TGTGCCAGTTCCGCGGGGAACACAGATACGCAGTATTTT.

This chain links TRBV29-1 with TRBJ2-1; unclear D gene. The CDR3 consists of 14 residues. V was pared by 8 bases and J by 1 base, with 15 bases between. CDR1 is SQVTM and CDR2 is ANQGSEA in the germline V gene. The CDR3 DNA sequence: TGCAGCCTCCCTGCGGTGGGATCCTACAATGAGCAGTTCTTC. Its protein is CSLPAVGSYNEQFF.

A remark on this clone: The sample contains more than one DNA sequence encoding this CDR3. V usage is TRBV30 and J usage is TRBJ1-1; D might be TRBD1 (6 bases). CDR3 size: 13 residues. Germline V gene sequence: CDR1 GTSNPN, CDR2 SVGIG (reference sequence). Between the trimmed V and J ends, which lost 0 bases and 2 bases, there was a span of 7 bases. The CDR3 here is CAWSVGGNTEAFF. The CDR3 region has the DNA TGTGCCTGGAGTGTAGGGGGAAACACTGAAGCTTTCTTT.

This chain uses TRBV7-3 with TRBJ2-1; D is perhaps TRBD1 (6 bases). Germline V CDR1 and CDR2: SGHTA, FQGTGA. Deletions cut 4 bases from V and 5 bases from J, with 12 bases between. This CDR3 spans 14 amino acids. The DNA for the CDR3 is TGTGCCAGCAGCTCCAGGGGTGCGCACAATGAGCAGTTCTTC. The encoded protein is CASSSRGAHNEQFF.